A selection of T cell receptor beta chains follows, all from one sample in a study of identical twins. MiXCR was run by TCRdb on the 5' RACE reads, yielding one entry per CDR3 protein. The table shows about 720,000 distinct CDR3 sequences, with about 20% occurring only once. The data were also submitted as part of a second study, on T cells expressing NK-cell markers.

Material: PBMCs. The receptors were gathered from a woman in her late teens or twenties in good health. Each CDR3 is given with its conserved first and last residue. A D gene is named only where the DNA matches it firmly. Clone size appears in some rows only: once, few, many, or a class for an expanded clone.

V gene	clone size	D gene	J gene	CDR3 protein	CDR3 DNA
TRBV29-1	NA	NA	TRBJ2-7	CSVEGLNRELQYF	TGCAGCGTTGAAGGTTTAAACAGGGAGTTGCAGTACTTC
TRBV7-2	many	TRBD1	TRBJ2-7	CASSLSPGGTYEQYF	TGTGCCAGCAGCTTAAGCCCAGGGGGCACCTACGAGCAGTACTTC
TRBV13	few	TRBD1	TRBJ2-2	CASTGTANTGELFF	TGTGCCAGTACCGGGACAGCGAACACCGGGGAGCTGTTTTTT
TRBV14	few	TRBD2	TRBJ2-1	CASSQVAGGNNEQFF	TGTGCCAGCAGCCAAGTAGCGGGGGGAAACAATGAGCAGTTCTTC
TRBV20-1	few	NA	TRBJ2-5	CSALGPYQETQYF	TGCAGTGCTCTGGGACCCTACCAAGAGACCCAGTACTTC
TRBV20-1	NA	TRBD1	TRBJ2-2	CSARVTGQGPGVWTGELFF	TGCAGTGCTAGAGTGACCGGACAGGGGCCTGGAGTTTGGACCGGGGAGCTGTTTTTT
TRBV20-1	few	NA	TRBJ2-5	CSARRAQETQYF	TGCAGTGCTAGGAGGGCCCAAGAGACCCAGTACTTC
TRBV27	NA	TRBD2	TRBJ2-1	CASNLGLARDNEQFF	TGTGCCAGCAACCTTGGACTAGCGAGGGACAATGAGCAGTTCTTC
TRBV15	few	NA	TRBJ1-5	CATSTERQSNQPQHF	TGTGCCACCAGCACTGAAAGACAGTCTAATCAGCCCCAGCATTTT
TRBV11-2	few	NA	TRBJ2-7	CASVDSKHEQYF	TGTGCCAGCGTGGACAGTAAGCACGAGCAGTACTTC
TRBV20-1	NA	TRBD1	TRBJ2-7	CSAKSRDSGEQYF	TGCAGTGCTAAGTCCCGGGACAGCGGCGAGCAGTACTTC
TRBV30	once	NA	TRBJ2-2	CAWSRAAGELFF	TGTGCCTGGAGTAGGGCCGCCGGGGAGCTGTTTTTT
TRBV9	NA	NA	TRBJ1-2	CASSLTQGLRYGYTF	TGTGCCAGCAGCCTCACACAGGGCCTACGCTATGGCTACACCTTC
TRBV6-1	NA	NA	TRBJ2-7	CASSLNSGFEQYF	TGTGCCAGCAGTCTCAATAGCGGTTTCGAGCAGTACTTC
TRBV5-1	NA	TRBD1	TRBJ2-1	CASSPRDRVANEQFF	TGCGCCAGCAGTCCCCGAGACAGGGTGGCCAATGAGCAGTTCTTC
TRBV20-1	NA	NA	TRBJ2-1	CSAPLANTRNEQFF	TGCAGTGCTCCCTTAGCGAATACCCGCAATGAGCAGTTCTTC